This TCR beta chain stems from a study of Ad26.COV2.S vaccination and SARS-CoV-2 variants. Using immunoSEQ multiplex PCR, the repertoire was profiled, and TCRdb retains in-frame clones only, with some absent. There are about 350,000 clones in the sample; approximately 84% occur only once, and around 3.3% lies in the top ten. The germline V gene encodes CDR1 SGHTA and CDR2 FQGNSA. V dropped 5 bases and J dropped 4; count of bases not matched to a gene: 14. This CDR3 has 17 amino acids. The treatment: roughly 18 received Ad26.COV2.S at low or high dose, single or two shots; 5 received placebo; per-sample allocation not given. Day 63 following the first vaccine or placebo injection was when the samples were taken.

Source: peripheral blood, taken in a trial of Ad26.COV2.S vaccine versus placebo. This receptor was obtained from a person aged 18-65 years who received the Ad26.COV2.S COVID-19 vaccine or a placebo. V gene TRBV7-2 combines with J gene TRBJ2-1; TRBD2 aligns across 7 bases. CDR3 sequence reads: CASSKGQWRELYNEQFF. The CDR3 bases are TGTGCCAGCAGCAAAGGGCAATGGCGGGAGTTGTACAATGAGCAGTTCTTC.